Listed here are 31 T cell receptor beta chains from one sample, sequenced in a study of control samples from healthy donors and cancer patients. Measured with immunoSEQ multiplex PCR; TCRdb has only the in-frame clones, and not every one. The table includes about 120,000 clones, about 87% detected once. What was sequenced was blood. These TCRs come from a man younger than 40 in good health.

This sequence joins TRBV6-5 and TRBJ1-2; the D is unclear. Germline CDR1 and CDR2: MNHEY and SVGAGI. CDR3 length equals 13 residues. V lost 4 bases and J lost 5, with 11 bases in between. The CDR3 DNA sequence: TGTGCCAGCAGTTTCGACACCCTGTATGGCTACACCTTC. Its protein is CASSFDTLYGYTF.

In DNA, the CDR3 is TGTGCCAGCAGCCTAGACAGGTACTATGGCTACACCTTC. This gives the protein CASSLDRYYGYTF. The rearrangement uses TRBV6-5 and TRBJ1-2, with D perhaps TRBD1 (6 bases). CDR1 is MNHEY, CDR2 SVGAGI, per germline. The CDR3 sequence is 13 residues long. Between the trimmed V and J ends, which lost 6 bases and 3 bases, there was a span of 11 bases.

V and J are TRBV18 and TRBJ1-1; no clear D gene. The CDR3 runs 14 residues. CDR1 KGHSH and CDR2 LQKENI come from the germline V gene. Trimming stripped 3 bases from V and 0 bases from J, with 8 bases between. For the CDR3, the DNA is TGTGCCAGCTCACCGGAGTTAATGAACACTGAAGCTTTCTTT. This sequence encodes CASSPELMNTEAFF.

This clone has a single count. This chain connects TRBV6-5 to TRBJ1-4; 7 nucleotides align to TRBD1. This CDR3 comprises 15 residues. V was pared by 5 bases and J by 8 bases, with 11 bases of the junction left unmatched. Germline CDR1 and CDR2: MNHEY and SVGAGI. CDR3 region: CASSTSQGSYEKLFF. The CDR3 nucleotides read TGTGCCAGCAGTACATCACAGGGGTCCTACGAAAAACTGTTTTTT.

The chain is built from TRBV3-1 (or the pseudogene TRBV3-2) and TRBJ2-1; D remains ambiguous. The length of the CDR3 is 13 residues. Trimming shortened V by 4 bases and J by 4 bases, and 8 bases separated the two germline ends. Per the germline V gene, CDR1 is LGHDT and CDR2 is YNNKEL (reference sequence). Written as DNA, the CDR3 is TGTGCCAGCAGCCCGGATTATTACAATGAGCAGTTCTTC. Amino acid sequence: CASSPDYYNEQFF.

This rearrangement joins TRBV7-2 to TRBJ2-3, with D perhaps matching TRBD2 (7 bases). CDR3 length: 15 residues. Trimming took 4 bases from V and 3 from J, leaving 14 bases between them. CDR1 is SGHTA and CDR2 is FQGNSA in the germline V gene. CDR3 protein: CASSYVAGATDTQYF. The CDR3 coding sequence is TGTGCCAGCAGCTACGTCGCGGGGGCGACAGATACGCAGTATTTT.

V usage is TRBV18 and J usage is TRBJ1-4; TRBD1 agrees at 8 bases. Germline V gene data show CDR1 as KGHSH and CDR2 as LQKENI. V trimming: 6 bases; J trimming: 0 bases; junction bases outside the gene matches: 6. The CDR3 has 16 residues. CDR3 sequence (DNA): TGTGCCAGCTCCGGACAGGGTGATGCAACTAATGAAAAACTGTTTTTT. The encoded protein is CASSGQGDATNEKLFF.

This chain joins TRBV7-2 and TRBJ1-2; D might be TRBD1 (5 bases). Germline CDR1 reads SGHTA; CDR2 reads FQGNSA. Deletions cut 5 bases from V and 0 bases from J, with 10 bases between. The CDR3 loop spans 14 amino acids. The CDR3 sequence is CASSRDGANYGYTF. The CDR3 bases are TGTGCCAGCAGCAGGGACGGAGCTAACTATGGCTACACCTTC.

This clone was seen once. The CDR3 reads CASSFGPSNQPQHF. CDR3 DNA sequence: TGTGCCAGCAGCTTCGGGCCTAGCAATCAGCCCCAGCATTTT. The chain joins TRBV6-2 or TRBV6-3 to TRBJ1-5; no definite D call. Germline V lookup: CDR1 MNHEY, CDR2 SVGEGT. The V and J ends lost 6 bases and 0 bases respectively, with 9 bases between them. The CDR3 sequence is 14 residues long.

V is TRBV24-1 and J is TRBJ2-6; D gene ambiguous. Germline CDR1 is KGHDR and CDR2 is SFDVKD. Deletions cut 6 bases from V and 0 bases from J, with 17 bases between. The CDR3 loop spans 18 amino acids. The CDR3 sequence: CATSSWTVRDSGANVLTF. The CDR3 DNA sequence: TGTGCCACCAGTAGTTGGACGGTTAGAGACTCTGGGGCCAACGTCCTGACTTTC.

This CDR3 is CASTGTAHEKLFF. The CDR3 DNA is TGTGCCAGTACTGGGACCGCCCATGAAAAACTGTTTTTT. The chain employs TRBV19 and TRBJ1-4; D is perhaps TRBD1 (5 bases). The CDR3 extends over 13 amino acids. Trimming cost V 7 bases and J 6 bases, with 12 bases left between them. Looked up from germline, CDR1 is LNHDA and CDR2 is SQIVND (reference sequence).

This rearrangement joins TRBV10-3 to TRBJ1-1; no definite D call. The V and J ends lost 8 bases and 1 base respectively, with 11 bases between them. Germline loops: CDR1 ENHRY, CDR2 SYGVKD. There are 13 residues in the CDR3. CDR3 in amino acids: CAICREANTEAFF. The CDR3 region has the DNA TGTGCCATCTGTCGGGAGGCGAACACTGAAGCTTTCTTT.

CDR3 nucleotide sequence: TGCGCCAGCAACCGTCGGGCCGCGAACACCGGGGAGCTGTTTTTT. This codes for CASNRRAANTGELFF. The rearrangement uses TRBV4-1 and TRBJ2-2; D unresolved. Germline V lookup: CDR1 MGHRA, CDR2 YSYEKL. The V end was cut by 7 bases, the J end by 0 bases, with 12 bases between. The CDR3 totals 15 residues.

The chain employs TRBV6-6 and TRBJ1-1; D gene ambiguous. CDR1 and CDR2 (germline): MNHNY, SVGAGI (reference sequence). Trimming pared 0 bases from V and 1 base from J, leaving 6 bases between. The CDR3 contains 14 residues. The CDR3 nucleotides read TGTGCCAGCAGTTACTCGAGCCAGAACACTGAAGCTTTCTTT. Protein product: CASSYSSQNTEAFF.

V and J are TRBV24-1 and TRBJ2-5; weak D call: TRBD2 (6 bases). The CDR3 extends over 13 amino acids. Trimming cost V 6 bases and J 4 bases, with 11 bases left between them. Germline V lookup: CDR1 KGHDR, CDR2 SFDVKD. The CDR3 here is CATSSGLLETQYF. CDR3 DNA sequence: TGTGCCACCAGTTCGGGACTCTTAGAGACCCAGTACTTC.

The chain uses TRBV19 and TRBJ1-2; 10 nucleotides agree with TRBD1. The CDR3 sequence is 15 residues long. The V gene's germline CDR1 is LNHDA and CDR2 SQIVND (reference sequence). V lost 6 bases and J lost 4; bases outside the gene matches: 8. The CDR3 DNA follows: TGTGCCAGTAGCCCGCGACAGGGGGCTACCTATGGCTACACCTTC. It codes for CASSPRQGATYGYTF.

This clone was counted only a few times. The sample contains more than one DNA sequence encoding this CDR3. This chain connects TRBV12-3 or TRBV12-4 to TRBJ1-5; D remains ambiguous. V lost 5 bases to trimming and J lost 3 bases, with 5 bases between them. This CDR3 is built from 12 residues. The CDR3 here is CASSPPNQPQHF. CDR3 coding DNA: TGTGCCAGCAGTCCCCCCAATCAGCCCCAGCATTTT.

The chain uses TRBV27 and TRBJ2-1, with 11 nucleotides matching TRBD1. Per germline, CDR1 MNHEY and CDR2 SMNVEV (reference sequence). V lost 5 bases, J lost 7 bases, and 4 bases stayed unmatched. The CDR3 is 14 residues long. The CDR3 here is CASSAGTGGNEQFF. The CDR3 DNA follows: TGTGCCAGCAGTGCAGGGACAGGGGGGAATGAGCAGTTCTTC.

The chain couples TRBV18 to TRBJ1-1, with a possible D match to TRBD1 (6 bases). Trimming removed 3 bases at V and 7 bases at J, with 15 bases between. CDR3 length: 14 amino acids. CDR1 is KGHSH, CDR2 LQKENI, per germline. CDR3 sequence (DNA): TGTGCCAGCTCACCGGACAGCACCTCCTTTGAAGCTTTCTTT. Translated, it gives CASSPDSTSFEAFF.

The chain is built from TRBV7-9 and TRBJ1-5; D might be TRBD1 (6 bases). The length of the CDR3 is 18 residues. The germline V gene has CDR1 SEHNR and CDR2 FQNEAQ (reference sequence). V lost 1 base, J lost 1 base, and 17 bases lay in between. The CDR3 bases are TGTGCCAGCAGCTTAGTGTCGGGGGGCATCGGAAGCAATCAGCCCCAGCATTTT. It specifies CASSLVSGGIGSNQPQHF.

Only one count was recorded for this clone. The chain carries TRBV3-1 (or the pseudogene TRBV3-2) and TRBJ1-6, with D hard to call. The CDR3 totals 17 residues. Trimming pared 5 bases from V and 4 bases from J, leaving 18 bases between. CDR1 LGHDT and CDR2 YNNKEL come from the germline V gene (reference sequence). CDR3 amino acids: CASSASGPGIYNSPLHF. CDR3 DNA: TGTGCCAGCAGCGCCTCGGGCCCTGGTATTTATAATTCACCCCTCCACTTT.

J is TRBJ2-1 and V is TRBV24-1; 7 nucleotides match TRBD1. The CDR3 is 15 residues long. V lost 4 bases and J lost 7; bases outside the gene matches: 9. The germline V gene has CDR1 KGHDR and CDR2 SFDVKD. CDR3 sequence (DNA): TGTGCCACCAGTGAGACAGGGACGCCCTCGAATGAGCAGTTCTTC. Amino acids: CATSETGTPSNEQFF.

The rearrangement joins TRBV19 to TRBJ2-7, with D perhaps being TRBD1 or TRBD2 (5 bases each). The germline V gene encodes CDR1 LNHDA and CDR2 SQIVND (reference sequence). CDR3 length equals 13 residues. Trimming shortened V by 3 bases and J by 2 bases, and 8 bases separated the two germline ends. DNA of the CDR3: TGTGCCAGTAGTATCGGGGCTACCTACGAGCAGTACTTC. Translation gives CASSIGATYEQYF.

V gene TRBV5-5 combines with J gene TRBJ1-2; TRBD1 matches 7 bases. This CDR3 has 15 residues. Germline V lookup: CDR1 SGHKS, CDR2 YYEKEE (reference sequence). V was pared by 3 bases and J by 4 bases, with 9 bases of the junction left unmatched. CDR3 region: CASSSLTGDSYGYTF. CDR3 bases: TGTGCCAGCAGCTCTTTAACAGGGGACTCCTATGGCTACACCTTC.

The sample holds a few counts of this clone. This chain connects TRBV3-1 (or the pseudogene TRBV3-2) to TRBJ2-5; D remains unclear. This CDR3 comprises 13 residues. V lost 0 bases to trimming and J lost 6 bases, with 8 bases between them. Germline-derived CDR1 and CDR2 are LGHDT and YNNKEL (reference sequence). The CDR3 DNA follows: TGTGCCAGCAGCCAAGATATTGGGCAGACCCAGTACTTC. It is translated as CASSQDIGQTQYF.

The chain has TRBV5-6 and TRBJ1-1; no definite D call. The CDR3 totals 12 residues. Germline CDR1 and CDR2: SGHDT and YYEEEE. The V end lost 2 bases, the J end lost 7 bases, and 9 bases lay between the germline ends. The CDR3 sequence: CASSLGRDEAFF. The CDR3 DNA follows: TGTGCCAGCAGCTTAGGGAGGGATGAAGCTTTCTTT.

V usage is TRBV12-3 or TRBV12-4 and J usage is TRBJ1-1; no firm D call. Trimming left V 6 bases short and J 7 bases short, with 12 bases between. The CDR3 sequence is 12 residues long. CDR3 residues: CASRRDPGEAFF. CDR3 bases: TGTGCCAGCAGGCGAGACCCAGGTGAAGCTTTCTTT.

The chain carries TRBV11-3 and TRBJ2-7; D is possibly TRBD2 (5 bases). V dropped 1 base and J dropped 2 bases, with 12 bases sitting between them. Per germline, CDR1 SGHNT and CDR2 YENEEA. This CDR3 is built from 15 residues. The CDR3 DNA reads TGTGCCAGCAGCTTAGCTCGGGGTTTAGCCTACGAGCAGTACTTC. Protein sequence: CASSLARGLAYEQYF.

A single count supports this clone. V is TRBV9 and J is TRBJ2-6; D may be TRBD1 (5 bases). V was clipped by 1 base and J by 11 bases, with 10 bases between them. The CDR3 sequence is 13 residues long. Germline loops: CDR1 SGDLS, CDR2 YYNGEE. CDR3 sequence reads: CASSVFGRDVLTF. Here the CDR3 DNA reads TGTGCCAGCAGCGTATTCGGCAGGGACGTCCTGACTTTC.

The chain employs TRBV12-3 or TRBV12-4 and TRBJ1-3; weak D call: TRBD1 (5 bases). Between the trimmed V and J ends, which lost 11 bases and 5 bases, there was a span of 7 bases. The CDR3 runs 10 residues. The CDR3 nucleotides read TGTGCCGGGGGGAGAAACACCATATATTTT. Translating it yields CAGGRNTIYF.

The chain uses TRBV18 and TRBJ2-1; no clear D gene. The CDR3 spans 16 residues. V lost 3 bases and J 0 bases, leaving 12 bases between the germline ends. Germline loops: CDR1 KGHSH, CDR2 LQKENI. The CDR3 nucleotides are TGTGCCAGCTCACCTGGGTTGACGAGCTCCTACAATGAGCAGTTCTTC. Its protein product is CASSPGLTSSYNEQFF.